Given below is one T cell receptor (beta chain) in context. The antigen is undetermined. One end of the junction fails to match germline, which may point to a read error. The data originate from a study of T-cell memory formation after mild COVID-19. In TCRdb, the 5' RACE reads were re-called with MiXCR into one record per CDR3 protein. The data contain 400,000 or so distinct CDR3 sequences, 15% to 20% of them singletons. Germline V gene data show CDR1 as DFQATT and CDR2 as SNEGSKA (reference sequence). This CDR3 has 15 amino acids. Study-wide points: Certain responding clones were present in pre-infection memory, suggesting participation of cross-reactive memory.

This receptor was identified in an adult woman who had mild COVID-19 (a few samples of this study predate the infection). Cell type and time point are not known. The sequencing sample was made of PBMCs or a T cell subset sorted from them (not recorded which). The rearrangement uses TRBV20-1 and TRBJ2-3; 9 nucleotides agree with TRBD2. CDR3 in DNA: TGCAGTGCTAGAGATCCTAAGGGTCTCGGGACTAGCTTGGATTTT. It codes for CSARDPKGLGTSLDF.